The 29 T cell receptor beta chains presented below share a single source sample, sequenced in a study of precursors of human CD4 cytotoxic T cells (dated by TCRdb to 2016 to 2019). Sequenced using an Illumina MiSeq. TCRdb trimmed the raw reads at Q25, called clones with MiXCR and kept productive beta chains. Each CDR3 protein appears once, grouped with its most common genes and DNA. The sample records around 820 distinct CDR3 sequences, approximately 16% of which are singletons. The top ten hold 9.5% to 12% of the sample. To test a precursor-effector relationship among CD4 cytotoxic T cells, bulk UMI-based TCR sequencing was performed on four sorted CD4+ memory subsets (TCM, TEM, IL-7Rhigh TEMRA, IL-7R- TEMRA). The material sequenced was memory CD4+ T cells from blood (PBMCs). These receptors were obtained from a human donor in good health.

This clonotype was picked up a small number of times. This sequence joins TRBV3-1 and TRBJ2-1; TRBD1 matches at 7 bases. The CDR3 has 11 residues. After removal of 5 bases from V and 10 bases from J, the junction contained 2 bases not matched to a gene. Germline V lookup: CDR1 LGHDT, CDR2 YNNKEL (reference sequence). CDR3 loop: CASSGRGEQFF. In DNA, the CDR3 is TGTGCCAGCAGCGGCAGGGGGGAGCAGTTCTTC.

The CDR3 sequence: CASSYLFRDSYNEQFF. The CDR3 coding sequence is TGTGCCAGCAGTTACTTATTCCGGGATTCCTACAATGAGCAGTTCTTC. J is TRBJ2-1 and V is TRBV6-5; possibly TRBD2 for D (5 bases). CDR1 and CDR2 (germline): MNHEY, SVGAGI. The length of the CDR3 is 16 residues. Trimming pared 1 base from V and 1 base from J, leaving 11 bases between.

This clonotype is termed large. The chain employs TRBV28 and TRBJ1-2; no clear D. The V and J ends lost 6 bases and 0 bases respectively, with 8 bases between them. Germline V lookup: CDR1 MDHEN, CDR2 SYDVKM. The CDR3 consists of 13 residues. CDR3 DNA: TGTGCCAGCAGCGGGGTCTCTAACTATGGCTACACCTTC. This gives the protein CASSGVSNYGYTF.

In this sample, this clonotype is large. The chain links TRBV4-2 to TRBJ1-5; D is unresolved. Germline loops: CDR1 LGHNA, CDR2 YNFKEQ. V lost 0 bases and J lost 9, with 9 bases in between. This CDR3 is 13 amino acids long. The CDR3 bases are TGTGCCAGCAGCCAAGATCCGGGGTCGCCCCAGCATTTT. Its translation is CASSQDPGSPQHF.

This clonotype came up once. The V gene is TRBV4-3, the J gene TRBJ1-5; D remains ambiguous. This CDR3 has 14 amino acids. Trimming took 8 bases from V and 0 from J, leaving 11 bases between them. Germline V lookup: CDR1 LGHNA, CDR2 YSLEER. CDR3 region: CASAEHYSNQPQHF. CDR3 nucleotides: TGCGCCAGCGCGGAACACTATAGCAATCAGCCCCAGCATTTT.

This clonotype is labeled as large (0.1 to 1%). V gene TRBV5-1 combines with J gene TRBJ2-2; D is possibly TRBD1 (5 bases). Trimming took off 6 bases at V and 0 bases at J, with 15 bases between the two ends. The CDR3 spans 16 residues. Per the germline V gene, CDR1 is SGHRS and CDR2 is YFSETQ. The CDR3 DNA follows: TGCGCCAGCACCAAAGCAAGGGGCGCGAACACCGGGGAGCTGTTTTTT. Translated, it gives CASTKARGANTGELFF.

This clonotype counts as large. V is TRBV6-6 and J is TRBJ2-1; 8 bases fit TRBD2. The V gene's germline CDR1 is MNHNY and CDR2 SVGAGI (reference sequence). This CDR3 has 17 residues. Losses at the gene ends were 2 bases for V and 9 bases for J; bases not matched to a gene: 15. CDR3 loop: CASSYRRGAGGHGEQFF. As DNA, the CDR3 is TGTGCCAGCAGTTACCGTAGGGGGGCGGGAGGCCATGGTGAGCAGTTCTTC.

This clonotype was detected a few times. The V and J genes are TRBV29-1 and TRBJ2-3, with D uncertain. V was cut by 7 bases and J by 3 bases, with 20 bases left in between. Germline CDR1 is SQVTM and CDR2 is ANQGSEA. This CDR3 has 15 amino acids. The CDR3 DNA sequence: TGCAGCGCCTCCGGAACTGGGGTTGGGACAGATACGCAGTATTTT. Translating it yields CSASGTGVGTDTQYF.

The sample holds a few counts of this clonotype. CDR3 in amino acids: CASSLGVSGANVLTF. The CDR3 DNA reads TGCGCCAGCAGCTTGGGGGTCTCTGGGGCCAACGTCCTGACTTTC. The V call is TRBV5-1, the J call TRBJ2-6, with D uncertain. V was shortened by 0 bases and J by 0 bases, with 4 bases between the two germline ends. This CDR3 is built from 15 residues. Germline V gene data show CDR1 as SGHRS and CDR2 as YFSETQ.

This clonotype occurred a few times. This rearrangement joins TRBV28 to TRBJ2-1; TRBD1 matches at 8 bases. V shed 6 bases, J shed 0 bases, and the junction held 7 bases outside the gene matches. The CDR3 has 16 amino acids. The V gene's germline CDR1 is MDHEN and CDR2 SYDVKM. The chain's CDR3 is CASRAGTGSSYNEQFF. The CDR3 DNA reads TGTGCCAGCAGGGCCGGGACAGGAAGCTCCTACAATGAGCAGTTCTTC.

CDR3 nucleotide sequence: TGTGCCACCAGTGACTCCGACCCAGTGGCGACCCAGTACTTC. It specifies CATSDSDPVATQYF. The chain uses TRBV24-1 and TRBJ2-5; D gene ambiguous. The V gene's germline CDR1 is KGHDR and CDR2 SFDVKD. The CDR3 spans 14 residues. Trimming pared 4 bases from V and 7 bases from J, leaving 15 bases between.

The genes are TRBV20-1 and TRBJ2-7, with 7 bases aligning to TRBD2. With 5 bases clipped from V and 7 bases from J, the junction kept 11 bases outside the gene matches. Germline V lookup: CDR1 DFQATT, CDR2 SNEGSKA (reference sequence). This CDR3 contains 13 residues. Written as DNA, the CDR3 is TGCAGTGCTGCTCGGGACTACGTCATGGAGCAGTACTTC. It yields the protein CSAARDYVMEQYF.

This clonotype was detected a few times. The chain recombines TRBV3-1 with TRBJ1-6; D may be TRBD1 (6 bases). CDR1 and CDR2 from the germline V gene are LGHDT and YNNKEL (reference sequence). The V end lost 1 base, the J end lost 7 bases, and 14 bases lay between the germline ends. The CDR3 is 16 amino acids. The CDR3 DNA is TGTGCCAGCAGCCAAGGTGGGGGCGCGAAAAATTCACCCCTCCACTTT. Translation gives CASSQGGGAKNSPLHF.

This clonotype was recorded a few times. The chain uses TRBV10-2 and TRBJ2-5, with a tentative D call TRBD1 (7 bases). Trimming removed 6 bases from V and 2 bases from J, with 13 bases in between. CDR3 size: 14 residues. CDR1 is WSHSY, CDR2 SAAADI, per germline. CDR3 loop: CASSDPGGQETQYF. The CDR3 DNA reads as TGCGCCAGCAGCGACCCAGGGGGGCAAGAGACCCAGTACTTC.

The sample holds a few counts of this clonotype. V is TRBV12-3 or TRBV12-4 and J is TRBJ2-3, with D possibly matching TRBD2 (5 bases). V gave up 2 bases and J gave up 0 bases, with 6 bases separating them. The CDR3 spans 14 residues. This CDR3 is CASSLTRSTDTQYF. Here the CDR3 DNA reads TGTGCCAGCAGTTTAACTAGGAGCACAGATACGCAGTATTTT.

The rearrangement uses TRBV27 and TRBJ2-5; perhaps TRBD2 as D (6 bases). The CDR3 is 15 amino acids. CDR1 MNHEY and CDR2 SMNVEV come from the germline V gene (reference sequence). Between the trimmed V and J ends, which lost 4 bases and 5 bases, there was a span of 17 bases. CDR3 coding DNA: TGTGCCAGCAGTTCTACCAACGGAGGGCGGGAGACCCAGTACTTC. Translating gives CASSSTNGGRETQYF.

This clonotype is deemed large. The chain links TRBV12-3 or TRBV12-4 to TRBJ1-5; 8 bases fit TRBD1. The CDR3 contains 13 residues. V lost 6 bases, J lost 9 bases, and 7 bases stayed unmatched. CDR3 in amino acids: CASSGTGFGPQHF. The CDR3 DNA is TGTGCCAGCAGCGGGACAGGATTCGGGCCCCAGCATTTT.

Notes on this clonotype: Since a much larger clone is just one base distant, this may be a read error. The final CDR3 position lacks the conserved phenylalanine or tryptophan, pointing to a likely read error. The chain is built from TRBV10-3 and TRBJ2-2; perhaps TRBD1 as D (6 bases). The CDR3 has 15 residues. The germline V gene has CDR1 ENHRY and CDR2 SYGVKD. V was clipped by 2 bases and J by 6 bases, with 13 bases between them. The CDR3 nucleotides read TGTGCCATCAGTGAGGGAACAGGGTGGTCCGGGGAGCTGTTTTGT. Translating it yields CAISEGTGWSGELFC.

This clonotype was counted between two and nine times. The rearrangement uses TRBV24-1 and TRBJ2-5; 8 bases fit TRBD1. The CDR3 covers 13 residues. The germline V gene has CDR1 KGHDR and CDR2 SFDVKD. Trimming took 8 bases from V and 2 from J; bases not matched to a gene: 3. In DNA, the CDR3 is TGTGCCACCATGGACAGGGCTCAAGAGACCCAGTACTTC. The encoded protein is CATMDRAQETQYF.

Points on this clonotype: A much bigger clone sits one base away, suggesting this may be a read error. The rearrangement links TRBV3-1 to TRBJ2-7, with D possibly TRBD2 on 6 matching bases. The CDR3 extends over 13 amino acids. The germline CDR1 and CDR2 sequences are LGHDT and YNNKEL (reference sequence). CDR3 nucleotide sequence: TGTACCAGCAGCCAAACTAGCTGGCGCGAGCAGTACTTC. Protein: CTSSQTSWREQYF.

This clonotype was seen more than once but under ten times. The gene calls are TRBV6-2 or TRBV6-3 and TRBJ2-5, with 7 bases identical to TRBD1. Germline CDR1 is MNHEY and CDR2 is SVGEGT. The CDR3 sequence is 15 residues long. Trimming cost V 6 bases and J 2 bases; bases outside gene matches: 9. CDR3 DNA: TGTGCCAGCAGACGCGACAGGGTTGGGCAAGAGACCCAGTACTTC. It encodes CASRRDRVGQETQYF.

The genes are TRBV3-1 and TRBJ2-1; no definite D call. V was cut by 1 base and J by 15 bases, with 13 bases left in between. CDR1 LGHDT and CDR2 YNNKEL come from the germline V gene (reference sequence). CDR3 length: 12 amino acids. The CDR3 DNA sequence: TGTGCCAGCAGCCAAGGTTCTCTAGTTGCGTTCTTC. Translating gives CASSQGSLVAFF.

This clonotype was detected only a few times. The rearrangement uses TRBV30 and TRBJ2-1; D unresolved. Between the trimmed V and J ends, which lost 6 bases and 10 bases, there was a span of 10 bases. Germline lookup yields CDR1 GTSNPN and CDR2 SVGIG (reference sequence). The CDR3 extends over 10 amino acids. The CDR3 sequence: CACSGREQFF. DNA of the CDR3: TGTGCCTGTTCCGGACGGGAGCAGTTCTTC.

This clonotype was detected only a few times. This chain joins TRBV5-1 and TRBJ2-1, with TRBD1 matching over 9 bases. V lost 0 bases and J lost 4; bases outside the gene matches: 2. From germline, CDR1 is SGHRS and CDR2 YFSETQ. The CDR3 loop spans 15 amino acids. CDR3 nucleotides: TGCGCCAGCAGCTTGGCCGGGACAGGGTACAATGAGCAGTTCTTC. Protein sequence: CASSLAGTGYNEQFF.

A few counts support this clonotype. The chain combines TRBV29-1 with TRBJ1-5, with 7 bases aligning to TRBD1. In germline, CDR1 is SQVTM, CDR2 ANQGSEA. After removal of 4 bases from V and 4 bases from J, the junction contained 7 bases not matched to a gene. The CDR3 runs to 14 residues. The CDR3 is CSVATARGNQPQHF. CDR3 DNA: TGCAGCGTTGCAACGGCCAGGGGGAATCAGCCCCAGCATTTT.

The chain uses TRBV5-5 and TRBJ1-2; 8 nucleotides agree with TRBD1. This CDR3 has 14 amino acids. J gave up 4 bases and V 4 bases, and 6 bases lay outside the gene matches. Germline CDR1 and CDR2: SGHKS and YYEKEE (reference sequence). The DNA of the CDR3 is TGTGCCAGCAGCCCTGACAGGGGAACCTATGGCTACACCTTC. Translating gives CASSPDRGTYGYTF. Using reference TRBV5-5 and TRBJ1-2 for the parts outside the CDR3, the full variable domain is DAGVTQSPTHLIKTRGQQVTLRCSPISGHKSVSWYQQVLGQGPQFIFQYYEKEERGRGNFPDRFSARQFPNYSSELNVNALLLGDSALYLCASSPDRGTYGYTFGSGTRLTVV.

This clonotype rates as large. The chain couples TRBV3-1 to TRBJ2-2; 10 bases match TRBD1. Trimming removed 4 bases from V and 6 bases from J; junction bases left unmatched: 11. This CDR3 region has 17 residues. The V gene's germline CDR1 is LGHDT and CDR2 YNNKEL (reference sequence). The CDR3 DNA reads TGTGCCAGCAGCCGATTAATAGGACAGGGGGTAGCCGGGGAGCTGTTTTTT. Translated: CASSRLIGQGVAGELFF.

This clonotype has only a few counts. This sequence joins TRBV19 and TRBJ2-1; 8 bases are a match to TRBD2. Germline lookup yields CDR1 LNHDA and CDR2 SQIVND (reference sequence). This CDR3 spans 16 amino acids. The V segment lost 3 bases and the J segment 0 bases; nucleotides outside the gene matches: 4. The CDR3 region has the DNA TGTGCCAGTAGTATGATTAGCGGGAACTCCTACAATGAGCAGTTCTTC. It encodes CASSMISGNSYNEQFF.

V usage is TRBV20-1 and J usage is TRBJ2-5; D call uncertain. Trimming took off 4 bases at V and 4 bases at J, with 7 bases between the two ends. Germline lookup yields CDR1 DFQATT and CDR2 SNEGSKA (reference sequence). The CDR3 has 11 amino acids. The CDR3: CSAIKGETQYF. The DNA for the CDR3 is TGCAGTGCTATAAAGGGAGAGACCCAGTACTTC.